Each of the 4 T cell receptor beta chains below was sequenced from the same sample in a study of T cell responses to AZD1222 COVID-19 vaccine. Some clones are missing from TCRdb's copy, which holds only in-frame ones; the method was immunoSEQ multiplex PCR. This sample has 90,000 to 150,000 clones, with about nine tenths found just once. The input for sequencing was peripheral blood, taken on day 0 of AZD1222 vaccination. Receptors originate from an adult in good health.

This rearrangement joins TRBV27 to TRBJ2-7; a weak D match, TRBD1 (5 bases). V was trimmed by 6 bases and J by 2 bases, leaving 11 bases between them. The germline V gene has CDR1 MNHEY and CDR2 SMNVEV (reference sequence). The CDR3 contains 13 residues. The CDR3 reads CASSPQTAYEQYF. As DNA, the CDR3 is TGTGCCAGCAGCCCCCAGACAGCCTACGAGCAGTACTTC.

The chain uses TRBV6-5 and TRBJ2-3; D ambiguous. Trimming took off 5 bases at V and 2 bases at J, with 11 bases between the two ends. CDR1 and CDR2 (germline): MNHEY, SVGAGI. The CDR3 loop spans 14 amino acids. CDR3 DNA: TGTGCCAGCAGTCGGCAGGACCCCACAGATACGCAGTATTTT. Its translation is CASSRQDPTDTQYF.

This chain joins TRBV5-4 and TRBJ2-1; D is ambiguous. CDR3 size: 16 residues. Per the germline V gene, CDR1 is SGHNT and CDR2 is YYREEE (reference sequence). V was pared by 3 bases and J by 5 bases, with 18 bases between. The CDR3 DNA reads TGTGCCAGCAGCTCCGAACCCGGTGGACGGAACAATGAGCAGTTCTTC. This sequence encodes CASSSEPGGRNNEQFF.

The rearrangement links TRBV19 to TRBJ1-3; weak D call: TRBD1 (6 bases). The V and J ends lost 2 bases and 4 bases respectively, with 9 bases between them. This CDR3 spans 14 amino acids. The germline gives CDR1 LNHDA, CDR2 SQIVND (reference sequence). The chain's CDR3 is CASSISGAGNTIYF. The CDR3 nucleotides are TGTGCCAGTAGTATATCAGGGGCCGGAAACACCATATATTTT.